The present T cell receptor beta chain was sequenced within a study of neurological immune-mediated disorders. Study-wide findings and caveats: The greatest degree of TCR clonal expansion was observed in HTLV-1-associated myelopathy, with the lowest in multiple sclerosis, below that of healthy controls.

CDR3 length equals 12 residues. V was shortened by 5 bases and J by 6 bases, with 8 bases between the two germline ends. This clonotype appeared many times. Its antigen is unknown. The study used blood bank volunteers in Maryland, USA, as healthy controls. The unsorted libraries originated from 2 million PBMCs that had been stored at -80 C. The method for making cDNA was 5'RACE, and it used 10-nucleotide random UMIs. Each CDR3 protein is one row after TCRdb ran MiXCR on the 5' RACE reads. The sample contains almost 30,000 distinct CDR3 sequences, 9% to 14% of which appear only once. The sequence was obtained from a woman in her sixties or seventies in good health. The chain employs TRBV12-3 or TRBV12-4 and TRBJ1-5; D might be TRBD1 (5 bases). The sample was PBMCs. CDR3 coding DNA: TGTGCCAGCAGTCCCAGGGTTCAGCCCCAGCATTTT. Translating it yields CASSPRVQPQHF.